Shown below are 8 T cell receptor beta chains from a single sample sequenced in a study of T cell repertoires in cytomegalovirus infection. Via MiXCR, TCRdb re-called the reads, giving one row per CDR3 protein. The sample comprises 500,000 or so distinct CDR3 sequences, more than 15% of which are singletons, and roughly a quarter rests with the top ten. The sample was CD8+ T cells from PBMCs. Every receptor here comes from a human donor in good health (CMV status not recorded). Some clones in this sample may be carry-over from other donors' samples.

This clonotype was counted at least ten times. The rearrangement joins TRBV7-8 to TRBJ1-1, with D unresolved. The CDR3 sequence is 17 residues long. CDR1 is SGHVS and CDR2 is FQNEAQ in the germline V gene. Trimming took 2 bases from V and 1 from J, leaving 17 bases between them. The CDR3, as DNA: TGTGCCAGCAGCTTATCACCCACAGAACAACAGAACACTGAAGCTTTCTTT. Translation: CASSLSPTEQQNTEAFF.

Many counts were recorded for this clonotype. The chain is built from TRBV6-5 and TRBJ2-1, with 10 bases identical to TRBD2. The CDR3 covers 15 residues. Germline V gene sequence: CDR1 MNHEY, CDR2 SVGAGI. The ends lost 3 bases at V and 9 bases at J; junction bases unmatched: 8. Here the CDR3 reads CASSYLAGVVTEQFF. CDR3 nucleotides: TGTGCCAGCAGTTATCTAGCGGGAGTGGTCACTGAGCAGTTCTTC.

This clonotype showed up just a few times. This sequence joins TRBV28 and TRBJ1-5; the match to TRBD1 covers 8 bases. From germline, CDR1 is MDHEN and CDR2 SYDVKM. The CDR3 consists of 14 residues. The trim removed 6 bases at V and 7 bases at J, leaving 8 bases unmatched. The CDR3 protein is CASRWTGNGQPQHF. DNA of the CDR3: TGTGCCAGCAGATGGACAGGGAACGGCCAGCCCCAGCATTTT.

For this clonotype: A much more abundant neighbour one base away suggests this may be a read error. This rearrangement joins TRBV28 to TRBJ1-5, with a tentative D call TRBD1 (6 bases). Trimming took off 7 bases at V and 7 bases at J, with 20 bases between the two ends. This CDR3 is 15 amino acids long. Germline V CDR1 and CDR2: MDHEN, SYDVKM. CDR3: CASNLSGQCRQPQHF. CDR3 DNA: TGTGCCAGCAACCTCTCCGGACAGTGTCGGCAGCCCCAGCATTTT.

V usage is TRBV7-3 and J usage is TRBJ2-1, with TRBD2 matching over 7 bases. V lost 2 bases and J lost 6; bases outside the gene matches: 10. Germline CDR1 is SGHTA and CDR2 is FQGTGA. The CDR3 is made up of 16 amino acids. CDR3 in amino acids: CASSLGGGGAFNEQFF. The CDR3 bases are TGTGCCAGCAGCTTAGGCGGGGGAGGCGCTTTCAATGAGCAGTTCTTC.

This clonotype occurred a few times. The chain recombines TRBV19 with TRBJ2-1; no definite D call. The V end lost 6 bases, the J end lost 7 bases, and 7 bases lay between the germline ends. The CDR3 covers 11 residues. Germline values: CDR1 LNHDA, CDR2 SQIVND (reference sequence). The CDR3 bases are TGTGCCAGTAGGATTACAAATGAGCAGTTCTTC. It translates to CASRITNEQFF.

This chain joins TRBV6-5 and TRBJ2-3; 10 bases line up with TRBD1. The CDR3 length is 18 residues. The V gene's germline CDR1 is MNHEY and CDR2 SVGAGI. The junction had 8 bases not matched to a gene; V was cut back by 0 bases and J by 2 bases. The CDR3 here is CASSYSIPGTGATDTQYF. The CDR3, as DNA: TGTGCCAGCAGTTACTCGATCCCCGGGACAGGGGCCACAGATACGCAGTATTTT.

In its sample, this clonotype was seen many times. This chain joins TRBV6-1 and TRBJ2-5; TRBD2 matches at 10 bases. With V trimmed by 8 bases and J by 4 bases, 7 bases remained unmatched. This CDR3 spans 14 amino acids. Per germline, CDR1 MNHNS and CDR2 SASEGT. The CDR3 region has the DNA TGTGCCAGCTTCCAACTAGCGGGATCAGAGACCCAGTACTTC. This gives the protein CASFQLAGSETQYF.